Listed below are T cell receptor beta chains from one sample, sequenced in a study of blood T cell repertoires in COVID-19. Using immunoSEQ multiplex PCR, the repertoire was profiled, and TCRdb retains in-frame clones only, with some absent. Here the sample spans tens of thousands of clones, approximately 86% being singletons. Sequencing was done on a sample of peripheral blood. The receptors here all came from a woman aged 60-70 years with acute or convalescent COVID-19. The CDR3 runs from the conserved cysteine through the conserved F or W. The order of the fields is clone size, V gene, J gene, D gene, CDR3 length, CDR3 DNA, CDR3 protein. D genes are given only for firm matches. For some rows the clone size is stated as once, few or many, or as a class when expanded; others skip it.

>-|TRBV20-1|TRBJ2-4|-|11
TGCAGTGCCAGGGTAAATCACATTCAGTACTTC
CSARVNHIQYF
>-|TRBV5-4|TRBJ1-1|-|16
TGTGCCAGCAGCTCTCCTGGGTTGGGGCAACGGACTGAAGCTTTCTTT
CASSSPGLGQRTEAFF
>once|TRBV7-8|TRBJ1-1|-|15
TGTGCCAGCAGTCGAGAAATGGGAGCGAGGACTGAAGCTTTCTTT
CASSREMGARTEAFF
>once|TRBV10-3|TRBJ2-3|-|19
TGTGCCATCAGTCCCAGGGGGGCAATACTCAGGGGTTCGGCGGATACGCAGTATTTT
CAISPRGAILRGSADTQYF
>-|TRBV7-6|TRBJ1-5|TRBD1|15
TGTGCCAGCAGCTTAGATACAGGGGGCTTTCAGCCCCAGCATTTT
CASSLDTGGFQPQHF
>-|TRBV28|TRBJ1-5|-|15
TGTGCCAGCAGTCCCGCAGGGTCGAGCAATCAGCCCCAGCATTTT
CASSPAGSSNQPQHF
>-|TRBV5-8|TRBJ2-7|-|15
TGTGCCAGCAGCGGGGGGATCCCAGGCTACTACGAGCAGTACTTC
CASSGGIPGYYEQYF
>once|TRBV28|TRBJ1-2|-|11
TGTGCCAGCAGTCGAGCATATGGCTACACCTTC
CASSRAYGYTF
>-|TRBV11-2|TRBJ1-6|TRBD1|14
TGTGCCAGCAGCTCCGGACAGGGTGGAGCACCCCTCCACTTT
CASSSGQGGAPLHF
>-|TRBV7-6|TRBJ1-4|-|16
TGTGCCAGCAGCACGAACCCAGGCTTCCCTAATGAAAAACTGTTTTTT
CASSTNPGFPNEKLFF
>-|TRBV13|TRBJ1-6|TRBD1|14
TGTGCCAGCAGCCTTGGACAGGATAATTCACCCCTCCACTTT
CASSLGQDNSPLHF
>-|TRBV9|TRBJ1-5|-|14
TGTGCCAGCAGCGTAGGGTTGGGGGGTCAGCCCCAGCATTTT
CASSVGLGGQPQHF
>-|TRBV30|TRBJ2-2|-|13
TGTGCCTGGAGTGTCTCGGTCGCCGGGGAGCTGTTTTTT
CAWSVSVAGELFF
>-|TRBV24-1|TRBJ2-5|-|13
TGTGCCACCAGTGATGGGGGCAGAGAGACCCAGTACTTC
CATSDGGRETQYF
>-|TRBV28|TRBJ1-5|-|16
TGTGCCAGCAGCAGCCCTCAGGGGTTTTTGGGCCGGCCCCAGCATTTT
CASSSPQGFLGRPQHF
>-|TRBV5-1|TRBJ2-5|-|13
TGCGCCAGCAGCATCCAGGGGCAAGAGACCCAGTACTTC
CASSIQGQETQYF
>-|TRBV28|TRBJ1-1|-|13
TGTGCCAGCAGTTCACCACAGAACACTGAAGCTTTCTTT
CASSSPQNTEAFF
>-|TRBV6-2/TRBV6-3|TRBJ2-7|TRBD1|16
TGTGCCAGCAGTTACCCCCAGGGTCCCTACAGGGGAGAGCAGTACTTC
CASSYPQGPYRGEQYF
>-|TRBV5-5|TRBJ1-1|-|15
TGTGCCAGCAGCTTGGCCAGGGGAGCCGGCACTGAAGCTTTCTTT
CASSLARGAGTEAFF
>-|TRBV29-1|TRBJ1-2|TRBD1|15
TGCAGCGTTGAAGATCCGGACAGGATGAACTATGGCTACACCTTC
CSVEDPDRMNYGYTF